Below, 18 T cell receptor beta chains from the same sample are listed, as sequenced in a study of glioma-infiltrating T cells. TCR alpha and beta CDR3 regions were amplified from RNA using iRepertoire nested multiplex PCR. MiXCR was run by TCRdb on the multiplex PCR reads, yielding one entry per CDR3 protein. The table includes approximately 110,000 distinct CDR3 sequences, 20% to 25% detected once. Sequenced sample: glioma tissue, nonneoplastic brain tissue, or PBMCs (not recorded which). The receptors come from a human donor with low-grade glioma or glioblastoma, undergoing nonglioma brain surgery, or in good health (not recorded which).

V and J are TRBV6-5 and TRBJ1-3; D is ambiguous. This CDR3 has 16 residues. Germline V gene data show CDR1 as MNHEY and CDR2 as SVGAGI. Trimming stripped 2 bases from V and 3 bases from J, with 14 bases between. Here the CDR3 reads CASSYMKGLGGNTIYF. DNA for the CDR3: TGTGCCAGCAGTTACATGAAAGGGTTAGGTGGAAACACCATATATTTT.

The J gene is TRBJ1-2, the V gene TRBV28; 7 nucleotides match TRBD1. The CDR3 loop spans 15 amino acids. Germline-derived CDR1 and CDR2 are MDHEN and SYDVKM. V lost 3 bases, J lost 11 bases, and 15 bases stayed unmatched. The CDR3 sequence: CASSFLQGLSYEYTF. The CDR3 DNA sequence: TGTGCCAGCAGTTTTTTACAGGGGCTCAGCTATGAGTACACCTTC.

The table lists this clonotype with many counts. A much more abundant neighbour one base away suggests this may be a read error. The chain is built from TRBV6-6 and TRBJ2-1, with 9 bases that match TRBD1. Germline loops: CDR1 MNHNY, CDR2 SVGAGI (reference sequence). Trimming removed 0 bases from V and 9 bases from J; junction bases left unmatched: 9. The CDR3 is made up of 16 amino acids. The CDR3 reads CASSYSTRTGAGEQFF. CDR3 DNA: TGTGCCAGCAGTTACTCGACTAGGACAGGGGCGGGTGAGCAGTTCTTC.

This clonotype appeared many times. The CDR3: CASSLDGQGNNSPLHF. For the CDR3, the DNA is TGCGCCAGCAGCTTGGATGGACAGGGGAATAATTCACCCCTCCACTTT. The gene calls are TRBV5-1 and TRBJ1-6, with 9 bases identical to TRBD1. The CDR3 runs to 16 residues. In germline, CDR1 is SGHRS, CDR2 YFSETQ. The trim removed 0 bases at V and 5 bases at J, leaving 3 bases unmatched.

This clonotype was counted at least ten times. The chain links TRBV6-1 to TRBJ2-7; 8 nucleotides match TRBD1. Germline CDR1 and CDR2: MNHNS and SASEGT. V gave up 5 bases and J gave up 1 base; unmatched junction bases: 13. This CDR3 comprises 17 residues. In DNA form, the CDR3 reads TGTGCCAGCAGTCCAGGGACAGGAAGGTTCTCATCCTACGAGCAGTACTTC. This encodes CASSPGTGRFSSYEQYF.

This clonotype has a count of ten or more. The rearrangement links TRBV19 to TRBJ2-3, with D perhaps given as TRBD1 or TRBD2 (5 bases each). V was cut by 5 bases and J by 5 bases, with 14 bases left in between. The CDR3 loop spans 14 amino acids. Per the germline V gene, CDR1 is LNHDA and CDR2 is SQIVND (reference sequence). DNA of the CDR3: TGTGCCAGTAGTCCCGGGGACGTACGAGATACGCAGTATTTT. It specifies CASSPGDVRDTQYF.

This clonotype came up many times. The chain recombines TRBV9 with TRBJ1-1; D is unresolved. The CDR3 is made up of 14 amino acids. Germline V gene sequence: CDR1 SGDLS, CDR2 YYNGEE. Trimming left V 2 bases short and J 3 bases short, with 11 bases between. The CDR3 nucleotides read TGTGCCAGCAGCGTCCAAGGCGAGGACACTGAAGCTTTCTTT. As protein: CASSVQGEDTEAFF.

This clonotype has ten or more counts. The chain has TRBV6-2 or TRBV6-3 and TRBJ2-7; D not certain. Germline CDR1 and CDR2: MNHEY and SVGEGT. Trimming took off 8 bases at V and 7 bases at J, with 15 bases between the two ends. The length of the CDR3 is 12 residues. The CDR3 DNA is TGTGCCAGCTCCCCGTCCCGTTGGGAGCAGTACTTC. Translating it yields CASSPSRWEQYF.

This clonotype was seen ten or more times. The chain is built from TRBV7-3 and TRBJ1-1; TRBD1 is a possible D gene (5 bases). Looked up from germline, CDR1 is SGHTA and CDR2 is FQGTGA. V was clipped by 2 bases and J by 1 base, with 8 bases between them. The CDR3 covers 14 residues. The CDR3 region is CASSLGDRNTEAFF. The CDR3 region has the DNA TGTGCCAGCAGCTTAGGAGACAGGAACACTGAAGCTTTCTTT.

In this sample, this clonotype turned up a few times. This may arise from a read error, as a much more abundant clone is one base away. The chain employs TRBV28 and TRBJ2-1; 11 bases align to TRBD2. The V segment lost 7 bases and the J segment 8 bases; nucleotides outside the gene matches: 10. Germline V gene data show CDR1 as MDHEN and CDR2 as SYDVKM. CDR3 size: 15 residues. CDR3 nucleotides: TGTGCCAGCATCTTTAGCGGGAGGGATGAGGATGAGCAGTTCTTC. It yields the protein CASIFSGRDEDEQFF.

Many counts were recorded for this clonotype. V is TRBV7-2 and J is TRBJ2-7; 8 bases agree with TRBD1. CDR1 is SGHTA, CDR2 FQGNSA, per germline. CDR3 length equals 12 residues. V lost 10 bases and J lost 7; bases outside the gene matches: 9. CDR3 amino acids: CATGQGLGEQYF. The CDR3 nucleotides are TGTGCCACCGGACAGGGTTTGGGGGAGCAGTACTTC.

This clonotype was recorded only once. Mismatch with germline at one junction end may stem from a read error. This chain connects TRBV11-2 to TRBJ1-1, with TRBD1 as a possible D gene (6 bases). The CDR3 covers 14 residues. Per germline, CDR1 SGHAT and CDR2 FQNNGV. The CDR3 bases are TGTGCTAGCAGCTCCACGACAGGCGCCACTGAAGCTTTCTTT. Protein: CASSSTTGATEAFF.

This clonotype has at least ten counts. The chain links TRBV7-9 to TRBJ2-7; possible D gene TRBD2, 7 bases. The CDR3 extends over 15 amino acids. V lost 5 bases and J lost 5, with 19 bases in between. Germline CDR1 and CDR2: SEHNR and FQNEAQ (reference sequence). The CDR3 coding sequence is TGTGCCAGCAGCCGCGCCGGGGGGCGATTAGACGAGCAGTACTTC. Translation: CASSRAGGRLDEQYF. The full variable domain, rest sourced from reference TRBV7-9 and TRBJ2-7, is DTGVSQNPRHKITKRGQNVTFRCDPISEHNRLYWYRQTLGQGPEFLTYFQNEAQLEKSRLLSDRFSAERPKGSFSTLEIQRTEQGDSAMYLCASSRAGGRLDEQYFGPGTRLTVT.

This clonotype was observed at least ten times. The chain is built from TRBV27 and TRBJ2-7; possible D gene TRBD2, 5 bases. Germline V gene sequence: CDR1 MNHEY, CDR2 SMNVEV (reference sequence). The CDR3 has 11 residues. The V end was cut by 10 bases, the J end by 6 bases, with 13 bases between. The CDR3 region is CATRYGGEQYF. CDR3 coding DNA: TGTGCCACCCGATATGGAGGCGAGCAGTACTTC.

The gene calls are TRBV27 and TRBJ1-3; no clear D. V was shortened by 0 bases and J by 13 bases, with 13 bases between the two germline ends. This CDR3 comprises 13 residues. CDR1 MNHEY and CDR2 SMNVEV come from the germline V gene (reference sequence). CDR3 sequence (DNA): TGTGCCAGCAGTTTATCGCCCGGAAACATTATATATTTT. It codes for CASSLSPGNIIYF.

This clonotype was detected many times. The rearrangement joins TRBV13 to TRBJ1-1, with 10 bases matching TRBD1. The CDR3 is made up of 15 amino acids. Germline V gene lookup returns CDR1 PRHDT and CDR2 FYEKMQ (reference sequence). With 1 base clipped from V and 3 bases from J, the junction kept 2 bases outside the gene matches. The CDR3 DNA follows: TGTGCCAGCAGCTTAGTAGGGACAGGGGACACTGAAGCTTTCTTT. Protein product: CASSLVGTGDTEAFF. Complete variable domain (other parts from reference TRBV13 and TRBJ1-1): AAGVIQSPRHLIKEKRETATLKCYPIPRHDTVYWYQQGPGQDPQFLISFYEKMQSDKGSIPDRFSAQQFSDYHSELNMSSLELGDSALYFCASSLVGTGDTEAFFGQGTRLTVV.

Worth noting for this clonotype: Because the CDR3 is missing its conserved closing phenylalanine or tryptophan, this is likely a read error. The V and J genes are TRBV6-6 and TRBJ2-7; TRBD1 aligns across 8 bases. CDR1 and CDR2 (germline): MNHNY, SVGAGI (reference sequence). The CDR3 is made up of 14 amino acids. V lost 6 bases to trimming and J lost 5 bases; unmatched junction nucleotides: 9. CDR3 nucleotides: TGTGCCAGCAGCACGAGACAGGGGTTCAACGAGCAGTACTCC. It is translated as CASSTRQGFNEQYS.

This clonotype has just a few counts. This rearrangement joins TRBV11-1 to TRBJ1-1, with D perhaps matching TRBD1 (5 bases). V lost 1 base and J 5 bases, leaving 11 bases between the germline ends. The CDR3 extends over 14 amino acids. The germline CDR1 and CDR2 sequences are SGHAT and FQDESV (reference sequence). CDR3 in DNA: TGTGCCAGCAGCTTAGTAAGGGGTGAGACTGAAGCTTTCTTT. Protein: CASSLVRGETEAFF. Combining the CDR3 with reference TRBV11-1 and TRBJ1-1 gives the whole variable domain EAEVAQSPRYKITEKSQAVAFWCDPISGHATLYWYRQILGQGPELLVQFQDESVVDDSQLPKDRFSAERLKGVDSTLKIQPAELGDSAMYLCASSLVRGETEAFFGQGTRLTVV.